This is a list of T cell receptor beta chains from one sample in a study of identical twins. TCRdb used MiXCR to reprocess the 5' RACE reads, holding one entry per CDR3 protein. The sample consists of about 690,000 distinct CDR3 sequences, 5.5% to 6.5% of them appearing once. Sample: naive T cells sorted from blood. Source of these receptors: a man aged 18 to 30 in good health. CDR3s include the opening cysteine and the closing phenylalanine or tryptophan. The order of the fields is J gene, V gene, clone size, D gene, CDR3 DNA, CDR3 protein. A D gene is named only where the DNA matches it firmly. A clone size is listed for some rows: how often the clone was seen (once, few, many), or a class if it is expanded.

TRBJ2-1	TRBV27	-	-	TGTGCCAGCAGTTTAATTGCTGCTTACAATGAGCAGTTCTTC	CASSLIAAYNEQFF
TRBJ2-1	TRBV11-3	-	TRBD2	TGTGCCAGCAGCCTGTGGATAGCGGGGATGAGCTCCTACAATGAGCAGTTCTTC	CASSLWIAGMSSYNEQFF
TRBJ1-2	TRBV29-1	many	TRBD1	TGCAGCGTTCCGCCCCTACAGGGGGCGGGCGGCTACACCTTC	CSVPPLQGAGGYTF
TRBJ1-1	TRBV3-1	many	-	TGTGCCAGCAGCCAAGAAGGGTCAACGGGTGAAGCTTTCTTT	CASSQEGSTGEAFF
TRBJ2-2	TRBV12-3/TRBV12-4	many	-	TGTGCCAGCAGTTTAGGGGGTTCAGGCGGGGAGCTGTTTTTT	CASSLGGSGGELFF
TRBJ2-1	TRBV10-3	many	-	TGTGCCATCAGCCAGGACTCTTACAATGAGCAGTTCTTC	CAISQDSYNEQFF
TRBJ2-1	TRBV5-5	-	-	TGTGCCAGCAGATCCACTACAGGGTCGAAGCAGTTCTTC	CASRSTTGSKQFF
TRBJ2-6	TRBV27	many	-	TGTGCCAGCAAGGCAGGGTCTGGGGCCAACGTCCTGACTTTC	CASKAGSGANVLTF
TRBJ2-7	TRBV25-1	many	-	TGTGCCAGCAGACCGCCGGGGGATTCCTACGAGCAGTACTTC	CASRPPGDSYEQYF
TRBJ2-3	TRBV6-1	-	-	TGTGCCAGCAGCGTTGAATCCGGGCACGGAGATACGCAGTATTTT	CASSVESGHGDTQYF
TRBJ1-2	TRBV3-1	many	-	TGTGCCAGCAGCCAAATCCGGGATGGCTACACCTTC	CASSQIRDGYTF
TRBJ2-5	TRBV2	many	-	TGTGCCAGCAGACGCAGCGGACAAGAGACCCAGTACTTC	CASRRSGQETQYF
TRBJ1-3	TRBV20-1	few	-	TGCAGTGCTAGAGTCGGGGGCTCTGGAAACACCATATATTTT	CSARVGGSGNTIYF
TRBJ1-2	TRBV4-1	many	-	TGCGCCAGCAGCCAAGTGCGGCCCAACACAAAGGAAGGTGGCTACACCTTC	CASSQVRPNTKEGGYTF
TRBJ1-1	TRBV5-1	-	TRBD1	TGCGCCAGCAGCTTGGTCCAGAATCTCCGACAGGGGCCGGCTGAAGCTTTCTTT	CASSLVQNLRQGPAEAFF
TRBJ2-3	TRBV12-3/TRBV12-4	many	-	TGTGCCTCCAACTCACGGAGCACAGATACGCAGTATTTT	CASNSRSTDTQYF
TRBJ1-4	TRBV6-1	-	TRBD1	TGTGCCAGCAGAACGAGACAGGGGGCCCCAGATGAAAAACTGTTTTTT	CASRTRQGAPDEKLFF
TRBJ2-1	TRBV12-3/TRBV12-4	few	-	TGTGCCAGCAGTTTAATTAGCGACAGTAATGAGCAGTTCTTC	CASSLISDSNEQFF
TRBJ2-6	TRBV5-1	few	-	TGCGCCAGCAGTCTCAATAACGCCCGGGCCAACGTCCTGACTTTC	CASSLNNARANVLTF
TRBJ1-2	TRBV12-3/TRBV12-4	many	TRBD1	TGTGCCAGCAGTTCTTCAGGGGGCGCGAGGCGTTCTGGCTACACCTTC	CASSSSGGARRSGYTF
TRBJ1-3	TRBV7-2	many	-	TGTGCCAGCAGCTTGTCATTCAGGGAAACTGGAAACACCATATATTTT	CASSLSFRETGNTIYF
TRBJ2-7	TRBV12-3/TRBV12-4	many	-	TGTGCCAGCAGTTACCTGGGGGCGCAGATGCACTTC	CASSYLGAQMHF
TRBJ2-3	TRBV20-1	few	TRBD2	TGCAGTGCTCCCCACCGGCGGGGGGGTCGGGATACGCAGTATTTT	CSAPHRRGGRDTQYF
TRBJ2-1	TRBV12-3/TRBV12-4	many	-	TGTGCCAGCAGTAACGAGGGTCATGAGCAGTTCTTC	CASSNEGHEQFF
TRBJ1-1	TRBV3-1	many	-	TGTGCCAGCAGCCAAGATTCGCACACTGAAGCTTTCTTT	CASSQDSHTEAFF
TRBJ2-3	TRBV7-8	-	-	TGTGCCAGCAGAAGGGGGTCCCCGACCACTTTGGATACGCAGTATTTT	CASRRGSPTTLDTQYF
TRBJ2-3	TRBV18	-	TRBD2	TGTGCCAGCTCACCGCTTCCGGGACTAGCGGGACTCACAGATACGCAGTATTTT	CASSPLPGLAGLTDTQYF
TRBJ1-2	TRBV12-3/TRBV12-4	few	TRBD1	TGTGCCAGCAACCCGGACAGGAGCTTCTATGGCTACACCTTC	CASNPDRSFYGYTF
TRBJ2-1	TRBV5-1	few	-	TGCGCCAGCAGCTTGGGAGTTAGCGCCCCTCCTCTTAGCTCCTACAATGAGCAGTTCTTC	CASSLGVSAPPLSSYNEQFF
TRBJ2-6	TRBV13	few	-	TGTGCCAGCAGCGCCGAGACAGGTACCTCTGGGGCCAACGTCCTGACTTTC	CASSAETGTSGANVLTF
TRBJ2-1	TRBV3-1	many	TRBD2	TGTGCCAGCAGCCAAGACTTTGCTAGCGGGGGTTACAATGAGCAGTTCTTC	CASSQDFASGGYNEQFF
TRBJ2-2	TRBV5-1	few	TRBD2	TGCGCCAGCAGCTTGGCCCGGAGTAGCGGGAGACCCGGGGAGCTGTTTTTT	CASSLARSSGRPGELFF
TRBJ2-2	TRBV6-2/TRBV6-3	-	-	TGTGCCAGCAGTTACACACAAAACGGGGAGCTGTTTTTT	CASSYTQNGELFF
TRBJ1-2	TRBV20-1	many	TRBD1	TGCAGTGCTAGCCCGGGACAGGCCTACTATGGCTACACCTTC	CSASPGQAYYGYTF
TRBJ1-1	TRBV12-3/TRBV12-4	many	-	TGTGCCAGGGAGGCCGGGAAACAATACGATGAAGCTTTCTTT	CAREAGKQYDEAFF
TRBJ2-3	TRBV5-1	many	-	TGCGCCAGCAGCTTTTCTGGGACGGGAACAGATACGCAGTATTTT	CASSFSGTGTDTQYF
TRBJ1-5	TRBV20-1	-	-	TGCAGTGCTAGAGAACCGGGGGCGAGCAATCAGCCCCAGCATTTT	CSAREPGASNQPQHF
TRBJ2-1	TRBV10-3	few	TRBD2	TGTGCCATCAGTGAAGGGACTAGCGGGATTAACAATGAGCAGTTCTTC	CAISEGTSGINNEQFF
TRBJ2-3	TRBV5-1	-	TRBD1	TGCGTCAGCAGCTTGGGACAGGGAAGCACAGATACGCAGTATTTT	CVSSLGQGSTDTQYF
TRBJ2-7	TRBV10-3	few	-	TGTGCCGCCTCGGGCAGCTACGAGCAGTACTTC	CAASGSYEQYF
TRBJ2-6	TRBV5-1	few	TRBD1	TGCGCCAGCAGCTACTACCCCGGACAGGGAATCTCTGGGGCCAACGTCCTGACTTTC	CASSYYPGQGISGANVLTF
TRBJ1-1	TRBV5-1	many	-	TGTGCCAGCAGCTCGACAGGGAACACTGAAGCTTTCTTT	CASSSTGNTEAFF
TRBJ2-2	TRBV11-3	few	-	TGTGCCAGCAGCTTAGGGACTCGCAATGTCGGGGAGCTGTTTTTT	CASSLGTRNVGELFF
TRBJ2-2	TRBV6-2/TRBV6-3	-	TRBD2	TGTGCCAGCAGTAACCTACTAGCGGGAGACACCGGGGAGCTGTTTTTT	CASSNLLAGDTGELFF
TRBJ2-2	TRBV5-1	-	-	TGCGCCAGCAGCTCCCGCCTGGAAATCGGGGAGCTGTTTTTT	CASSSRLEIGELFF
TRBJ2-5	TRBV25-1	many	-	TGTGCCAGCAGTGAACTAGGAGGGACCCAGTACTTC	CASSELGGTQYF
TRBJ2-1	TRBV29-1	many	TRBD1	TGCAGCGTGGGGACAGTCAATAATGAGCAGTTCTTC	CSVGTVNNEQFF
TRBJ2-2	TRBV7-8	-	TRBD1	TGTGCCAGCAGCCTAGGGACAGCCCGGAACACCGGGGAGCTGTTTTTT	CASSLGTARNTGELFF
TRBJ2-1	TRBV3-1	many	TRBD2	TGTGCCAGCAGCCATACCCTGGGACTAGCGGAGTACAATGAGCAGTTCTTC	CASSHTLGLAEYNEQFF
TRBJ2-1	TRBV6-2/TRBV6-3	-	TRBD2	TGTGCCAGCAGGAGGACTAGCGGGAGTTCACGATCCTACAATGAGCAGTTCTTC	CASRRTSGSSRSYNEQFF